This T cell receptor beta chain originates from a study of OX40 agonist ivuxolimab in advanced cancers. Overall study results and limits: CD4+ and CD8+ T cells in blood underwent clonal expansion by week 6 at 0.1 to 3.0 mg/kg.

As concerns this clone: What it recognizes is unknown.

This table comes from immunoSEQ multiplex PCR, and its TCRdb copy is limited to in-frame clones, with some not included. The sample comprises tens of thousands of clones, about 81% of which are singletons, and less than 5.5% rests with the top ten. The CDR3 extends over 18 amino acids. V lost 0 bases and J lost 1, with 19 bases in between. In germline, CDR1 is SGHRS, CDR2 YFSETQ. The chain recombines TRBV5-1 with TRBJ2-5; no reliable D call. The receptor was isolated from an adult with an advanced solid tumor such as melanoma, head and neck, liver or kidney cancer. The material was CD4+ or CD8+ T cells sorted from blood, obtained in a trial of the OX40 agonist ivuxolimab. The CDR3: CASSLGDSSMPFQETQYF. The CDR3 DNA reads TGCGCCAGCAGCTTGGGTGACTCATCAATGCCTTTCCAAGAGACCCAGTACTTC.